Detailed here is one TCR beta chain. In the study's own analysis: The authors estimated nucleated cell counts from reference gene primer amplification. Produced via immunoSEQ multiplex PCR; TCRdb's table is partial and in-frame only. The DNA gave D and trimming, while V, J and clone size come from that table. This table has some 150,000 clones, approximately 84% appearing once. This sample is part of a study of blood T cell repertoires in COVID-19. The overall study: The study drew acute and convalescent COVID-19 samples from the United States, Italy and Spain.

V shed 6 bases, J shed 5 bases, and the junction held 11 bases outside the gene matches. CDR3 length: 16 residues. Germline V gene lookup returns CDR1 LGHNA and CDR2 YNFKEQ. Sequencing used peripheral blood. The sequence derives from a human donor in a cohort sampled during active COVID-19. The genes are TRBV4-2 and TRBJ2-1; 9 bases are shared with TRBD2. For the CDR3, the DNA is TGTGCCAGCAGGGGGTTGGAGCGGGGGGCCCACAATGAGCAGTTCTTC. Translated, it gives CASRGLERGAHNEQFF.